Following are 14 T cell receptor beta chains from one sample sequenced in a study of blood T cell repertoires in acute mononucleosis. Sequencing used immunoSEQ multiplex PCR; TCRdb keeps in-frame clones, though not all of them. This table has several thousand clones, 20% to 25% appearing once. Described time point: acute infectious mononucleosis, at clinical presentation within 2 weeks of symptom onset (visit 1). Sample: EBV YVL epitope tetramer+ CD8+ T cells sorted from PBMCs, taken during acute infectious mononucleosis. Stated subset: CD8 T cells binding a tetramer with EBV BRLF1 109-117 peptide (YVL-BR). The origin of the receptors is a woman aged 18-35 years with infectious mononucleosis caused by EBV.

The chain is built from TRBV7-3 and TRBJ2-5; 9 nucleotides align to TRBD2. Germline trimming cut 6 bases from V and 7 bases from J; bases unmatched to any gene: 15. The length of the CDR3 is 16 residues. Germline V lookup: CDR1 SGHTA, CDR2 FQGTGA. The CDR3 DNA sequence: TGTGCCAGCAGTGGGATAGCGGGGGCCCTCTCTAGGACCCAGTACTTC. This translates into CASSGIAGALSRTQYF.

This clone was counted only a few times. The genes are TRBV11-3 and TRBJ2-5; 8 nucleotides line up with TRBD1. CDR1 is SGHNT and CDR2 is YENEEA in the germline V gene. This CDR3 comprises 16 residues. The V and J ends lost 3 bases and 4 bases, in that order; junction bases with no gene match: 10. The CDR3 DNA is TGTGCCAGCAGCTTGGACCTCGGACAGGGTGGAGAGACCCAGTACTTC. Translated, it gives CASSLDLGQGGETQYF.

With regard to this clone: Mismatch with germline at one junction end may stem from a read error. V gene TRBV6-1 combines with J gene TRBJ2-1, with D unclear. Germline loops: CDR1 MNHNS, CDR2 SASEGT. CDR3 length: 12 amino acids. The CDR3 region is CASSELTNEQFF. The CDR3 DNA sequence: TGCGCCAGCAGTGAACTTACCAATGAGCAGTTCTTC.

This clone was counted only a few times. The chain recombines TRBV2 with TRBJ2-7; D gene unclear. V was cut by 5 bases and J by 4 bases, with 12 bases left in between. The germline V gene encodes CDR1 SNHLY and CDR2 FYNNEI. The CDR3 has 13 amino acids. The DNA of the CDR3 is TGTGCCAGCAGTTGGACCCCTTCGTACGAGCAGTACTTC. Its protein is CASSWTPSYEQYF.

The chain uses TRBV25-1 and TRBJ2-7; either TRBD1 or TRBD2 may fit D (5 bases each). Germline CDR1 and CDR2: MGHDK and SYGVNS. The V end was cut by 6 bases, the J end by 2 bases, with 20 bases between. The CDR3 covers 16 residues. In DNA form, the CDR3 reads TGTGCCAGCAGCCCAACATTGCAGGGAGTCGCCTACGAGCAGTACTTC. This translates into CASSPTLQGVAYEQYF.

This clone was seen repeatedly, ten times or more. CDR3 bases: TGTGCCAGCAGCTTTGGTAGCGGGAGCCCCCAGGGGCAGTTCTTC. Translation: CASSFGSGSPQGQFF. V usage is TRBV7-2 and J usage is TRBJ2-1, with 9 bases matching TRBD2. There are 15 residues in the CDR3. J gave up 12 bases and V 3 bases, and 12 bases lay outside the gene matches. Looked up from germline, CDR1 is SGHTA and CDR2 is FQGNSA. Full variable domain (outside the CDR3, taken from reference TRBV7-2 and TRBJ2-1): GAGVSQSPSNKVTEKGKDVELRCDPISGHTALYWYRQSLGQGLEFLIYFQGNSAPDKSGLPSDRFSAERTGGSVSTLTIQRTQQEDSAVYLCASSFGSGSPQGQFFGPGTRLTVL.

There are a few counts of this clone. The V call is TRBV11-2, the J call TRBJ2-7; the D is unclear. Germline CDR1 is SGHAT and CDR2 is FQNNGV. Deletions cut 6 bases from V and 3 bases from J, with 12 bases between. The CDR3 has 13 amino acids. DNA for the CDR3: TGTGCCAGCAGTGAATGGTCTGTCTACGAGCAGTACTTC. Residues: CASSEWSVYEQYF.

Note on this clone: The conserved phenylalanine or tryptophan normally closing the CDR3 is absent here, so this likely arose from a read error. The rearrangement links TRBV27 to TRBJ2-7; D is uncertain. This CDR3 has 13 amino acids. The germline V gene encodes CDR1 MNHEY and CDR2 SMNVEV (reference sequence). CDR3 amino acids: CACSRTPSYEQYS. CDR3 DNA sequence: TGTGCCTGCAGTCGGACCCCTTCGTACGAGCAGTACTCC.

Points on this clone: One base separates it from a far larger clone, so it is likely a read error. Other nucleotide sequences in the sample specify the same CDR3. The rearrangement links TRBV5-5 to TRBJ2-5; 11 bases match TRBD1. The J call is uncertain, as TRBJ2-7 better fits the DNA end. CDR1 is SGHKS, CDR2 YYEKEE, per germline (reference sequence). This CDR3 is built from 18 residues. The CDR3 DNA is TGTGCTAGCAGCTTGGCGCGGACAGGGGGCGAAGTTGGGTACGAGCAGTACTTC. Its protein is CASSLARTGGEVGYEQYF.

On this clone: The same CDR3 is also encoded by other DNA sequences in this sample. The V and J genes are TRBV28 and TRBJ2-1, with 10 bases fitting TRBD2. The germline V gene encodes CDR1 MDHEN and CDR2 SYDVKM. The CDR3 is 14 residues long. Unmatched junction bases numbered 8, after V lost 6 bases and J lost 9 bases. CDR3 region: CASRPSGGGIEQFF. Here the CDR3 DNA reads TGTGCCAGCAGGCCGAGCGGGGGGGGCATTGAGCAGTTCTTC.

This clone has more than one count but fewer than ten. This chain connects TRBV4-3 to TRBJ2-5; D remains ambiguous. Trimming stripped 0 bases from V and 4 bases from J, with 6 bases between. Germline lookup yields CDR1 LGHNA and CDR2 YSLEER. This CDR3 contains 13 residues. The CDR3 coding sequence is TGCGCCAGCAGCCAAGAGCAGCCAGAGACCCAGTACTTC. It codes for CASSQEQPETQYF.

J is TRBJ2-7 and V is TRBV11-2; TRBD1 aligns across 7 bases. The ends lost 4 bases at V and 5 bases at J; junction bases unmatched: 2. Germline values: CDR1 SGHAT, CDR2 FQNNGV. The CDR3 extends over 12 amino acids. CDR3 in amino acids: CASSYTGDEQYF. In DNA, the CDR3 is TGTGCCAGCAGCTATACAGGGGACGAGCAGTACTTC.

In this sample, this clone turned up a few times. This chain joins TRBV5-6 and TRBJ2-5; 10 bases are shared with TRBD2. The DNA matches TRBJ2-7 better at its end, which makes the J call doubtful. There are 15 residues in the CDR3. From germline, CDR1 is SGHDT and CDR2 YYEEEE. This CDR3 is CASSILAGDSYEQYF. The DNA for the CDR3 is TGTGCCAGCAGCATCCTAGCGGGGGACTCCTACGAGCAGTACTTC.

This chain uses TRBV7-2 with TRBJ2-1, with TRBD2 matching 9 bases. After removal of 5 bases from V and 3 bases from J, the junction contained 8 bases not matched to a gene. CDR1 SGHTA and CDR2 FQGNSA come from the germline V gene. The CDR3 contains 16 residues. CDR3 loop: CASSAEEAGGYNEQFF. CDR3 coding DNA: TGTGCCAGCAGCGCAGAAGAAGCGGGGGGCTACAATGAGCAGTTCTTC.